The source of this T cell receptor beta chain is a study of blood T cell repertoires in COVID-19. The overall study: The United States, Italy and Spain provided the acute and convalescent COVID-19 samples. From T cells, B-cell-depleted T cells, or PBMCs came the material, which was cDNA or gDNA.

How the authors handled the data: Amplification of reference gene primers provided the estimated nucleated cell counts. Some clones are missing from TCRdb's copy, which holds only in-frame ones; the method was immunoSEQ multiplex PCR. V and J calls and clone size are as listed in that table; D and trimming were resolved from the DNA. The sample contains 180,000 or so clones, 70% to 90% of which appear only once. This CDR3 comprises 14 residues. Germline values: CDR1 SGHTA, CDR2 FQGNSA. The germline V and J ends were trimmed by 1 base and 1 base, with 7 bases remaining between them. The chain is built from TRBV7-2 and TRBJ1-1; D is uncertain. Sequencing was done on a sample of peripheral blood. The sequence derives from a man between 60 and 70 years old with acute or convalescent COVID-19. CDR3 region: CASSLVPGNTEAFF. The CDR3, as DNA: TGTGCCAGCAGCTTAGTACCGGGGAACACTGAAGCTTTCTTT.